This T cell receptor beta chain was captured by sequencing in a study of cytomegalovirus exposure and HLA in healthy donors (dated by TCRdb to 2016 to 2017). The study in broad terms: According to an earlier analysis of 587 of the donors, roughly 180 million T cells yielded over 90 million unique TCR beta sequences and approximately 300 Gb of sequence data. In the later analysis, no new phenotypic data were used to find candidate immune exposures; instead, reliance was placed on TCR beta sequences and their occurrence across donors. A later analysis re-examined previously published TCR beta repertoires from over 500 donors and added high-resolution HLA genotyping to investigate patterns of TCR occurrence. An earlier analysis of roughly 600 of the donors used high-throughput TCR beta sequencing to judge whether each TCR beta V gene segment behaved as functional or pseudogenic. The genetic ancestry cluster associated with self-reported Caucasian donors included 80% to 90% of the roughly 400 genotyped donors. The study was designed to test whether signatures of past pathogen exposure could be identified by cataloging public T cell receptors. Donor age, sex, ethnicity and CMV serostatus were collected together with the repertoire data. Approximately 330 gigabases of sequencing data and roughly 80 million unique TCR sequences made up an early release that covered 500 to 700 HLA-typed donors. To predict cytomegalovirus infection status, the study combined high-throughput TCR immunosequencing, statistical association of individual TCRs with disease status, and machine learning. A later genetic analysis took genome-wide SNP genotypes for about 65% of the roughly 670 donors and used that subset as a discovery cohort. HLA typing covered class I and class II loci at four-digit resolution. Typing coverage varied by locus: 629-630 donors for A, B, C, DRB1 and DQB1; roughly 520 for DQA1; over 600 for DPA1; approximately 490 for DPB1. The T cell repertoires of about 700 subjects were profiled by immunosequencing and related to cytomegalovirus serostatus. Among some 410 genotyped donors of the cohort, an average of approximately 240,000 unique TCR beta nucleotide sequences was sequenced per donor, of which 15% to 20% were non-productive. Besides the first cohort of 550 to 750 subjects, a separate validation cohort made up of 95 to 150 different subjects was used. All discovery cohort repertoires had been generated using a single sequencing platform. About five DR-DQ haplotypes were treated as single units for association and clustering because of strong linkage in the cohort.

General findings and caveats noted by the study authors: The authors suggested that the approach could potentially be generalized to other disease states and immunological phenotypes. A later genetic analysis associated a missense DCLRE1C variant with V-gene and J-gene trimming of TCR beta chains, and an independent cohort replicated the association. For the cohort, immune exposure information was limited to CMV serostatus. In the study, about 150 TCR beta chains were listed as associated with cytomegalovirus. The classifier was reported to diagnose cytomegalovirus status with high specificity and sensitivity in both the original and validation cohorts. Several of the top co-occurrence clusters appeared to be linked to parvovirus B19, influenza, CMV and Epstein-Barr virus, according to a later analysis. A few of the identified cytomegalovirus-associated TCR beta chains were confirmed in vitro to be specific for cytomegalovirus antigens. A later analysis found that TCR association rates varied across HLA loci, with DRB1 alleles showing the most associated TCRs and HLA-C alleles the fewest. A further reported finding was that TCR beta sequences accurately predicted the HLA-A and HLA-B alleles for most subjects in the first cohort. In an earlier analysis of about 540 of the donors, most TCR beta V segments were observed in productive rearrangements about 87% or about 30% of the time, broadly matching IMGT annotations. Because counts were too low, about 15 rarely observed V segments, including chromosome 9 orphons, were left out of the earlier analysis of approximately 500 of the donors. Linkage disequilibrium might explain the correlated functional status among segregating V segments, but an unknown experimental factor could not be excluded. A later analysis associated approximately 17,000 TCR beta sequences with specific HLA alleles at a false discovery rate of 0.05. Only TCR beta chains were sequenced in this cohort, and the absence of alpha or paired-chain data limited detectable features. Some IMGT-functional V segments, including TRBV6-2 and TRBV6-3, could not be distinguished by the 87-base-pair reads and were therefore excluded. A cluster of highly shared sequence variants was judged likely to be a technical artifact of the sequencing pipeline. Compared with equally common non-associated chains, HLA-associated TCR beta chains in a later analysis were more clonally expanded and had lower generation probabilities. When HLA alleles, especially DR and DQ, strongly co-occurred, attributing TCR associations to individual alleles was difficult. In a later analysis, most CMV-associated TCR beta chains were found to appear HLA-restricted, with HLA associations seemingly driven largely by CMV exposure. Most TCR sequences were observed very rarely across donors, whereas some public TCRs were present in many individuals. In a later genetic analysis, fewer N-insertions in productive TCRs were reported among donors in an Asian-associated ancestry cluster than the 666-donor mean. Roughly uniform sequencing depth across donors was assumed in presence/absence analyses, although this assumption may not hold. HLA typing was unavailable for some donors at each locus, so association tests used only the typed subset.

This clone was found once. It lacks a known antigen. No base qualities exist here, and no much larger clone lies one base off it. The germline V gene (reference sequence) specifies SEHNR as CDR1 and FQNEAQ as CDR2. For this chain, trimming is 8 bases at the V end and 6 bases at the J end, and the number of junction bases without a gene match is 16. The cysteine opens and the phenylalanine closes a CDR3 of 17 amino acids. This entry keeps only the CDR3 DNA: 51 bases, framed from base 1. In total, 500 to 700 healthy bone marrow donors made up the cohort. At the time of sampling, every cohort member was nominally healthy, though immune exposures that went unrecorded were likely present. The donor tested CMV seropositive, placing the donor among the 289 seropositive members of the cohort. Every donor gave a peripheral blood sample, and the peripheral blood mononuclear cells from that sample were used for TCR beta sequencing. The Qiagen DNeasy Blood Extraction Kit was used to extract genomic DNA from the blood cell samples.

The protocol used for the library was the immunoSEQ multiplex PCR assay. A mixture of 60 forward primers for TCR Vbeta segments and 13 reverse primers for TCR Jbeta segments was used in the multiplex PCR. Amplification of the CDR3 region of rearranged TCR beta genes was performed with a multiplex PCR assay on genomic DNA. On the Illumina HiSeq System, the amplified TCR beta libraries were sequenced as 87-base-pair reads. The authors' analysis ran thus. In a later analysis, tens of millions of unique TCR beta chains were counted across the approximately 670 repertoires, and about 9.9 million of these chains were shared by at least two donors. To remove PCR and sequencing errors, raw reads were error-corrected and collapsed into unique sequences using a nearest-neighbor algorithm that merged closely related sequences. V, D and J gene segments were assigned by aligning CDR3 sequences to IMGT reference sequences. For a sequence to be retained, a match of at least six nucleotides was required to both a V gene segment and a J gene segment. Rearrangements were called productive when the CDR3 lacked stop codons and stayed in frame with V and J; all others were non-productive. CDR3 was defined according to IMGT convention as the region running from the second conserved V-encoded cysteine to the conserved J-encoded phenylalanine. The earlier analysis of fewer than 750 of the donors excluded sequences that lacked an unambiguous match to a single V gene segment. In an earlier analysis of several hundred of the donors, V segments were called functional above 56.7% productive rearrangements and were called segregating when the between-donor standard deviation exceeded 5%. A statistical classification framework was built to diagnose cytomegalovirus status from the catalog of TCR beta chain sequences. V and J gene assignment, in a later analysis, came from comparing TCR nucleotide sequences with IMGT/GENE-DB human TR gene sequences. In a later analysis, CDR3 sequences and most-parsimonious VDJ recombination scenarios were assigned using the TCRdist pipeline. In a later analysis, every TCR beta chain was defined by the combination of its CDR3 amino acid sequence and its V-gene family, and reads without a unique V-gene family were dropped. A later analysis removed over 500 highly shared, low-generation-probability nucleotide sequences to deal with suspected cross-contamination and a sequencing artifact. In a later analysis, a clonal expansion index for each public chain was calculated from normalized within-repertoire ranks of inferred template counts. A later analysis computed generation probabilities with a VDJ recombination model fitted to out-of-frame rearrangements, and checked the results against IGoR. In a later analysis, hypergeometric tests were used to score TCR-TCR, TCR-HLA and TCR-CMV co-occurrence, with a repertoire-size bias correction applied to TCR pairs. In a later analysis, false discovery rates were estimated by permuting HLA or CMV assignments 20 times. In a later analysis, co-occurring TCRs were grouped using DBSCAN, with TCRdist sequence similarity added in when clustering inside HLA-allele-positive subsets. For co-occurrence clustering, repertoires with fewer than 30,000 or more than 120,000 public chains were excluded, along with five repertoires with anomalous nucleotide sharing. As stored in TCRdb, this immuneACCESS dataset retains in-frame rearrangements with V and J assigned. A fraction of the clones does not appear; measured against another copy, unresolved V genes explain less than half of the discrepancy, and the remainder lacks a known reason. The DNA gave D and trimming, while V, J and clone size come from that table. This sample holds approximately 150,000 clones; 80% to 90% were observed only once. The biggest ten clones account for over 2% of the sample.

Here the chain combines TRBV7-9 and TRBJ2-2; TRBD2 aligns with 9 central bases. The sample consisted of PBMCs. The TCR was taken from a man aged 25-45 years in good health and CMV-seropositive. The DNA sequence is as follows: TGTGCCAGCCTCCTACAAGCGGGAGGCAGTAGGGCCGGGGAGCTGTTTTTT. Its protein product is CASLLQAGGSRAGELFF.